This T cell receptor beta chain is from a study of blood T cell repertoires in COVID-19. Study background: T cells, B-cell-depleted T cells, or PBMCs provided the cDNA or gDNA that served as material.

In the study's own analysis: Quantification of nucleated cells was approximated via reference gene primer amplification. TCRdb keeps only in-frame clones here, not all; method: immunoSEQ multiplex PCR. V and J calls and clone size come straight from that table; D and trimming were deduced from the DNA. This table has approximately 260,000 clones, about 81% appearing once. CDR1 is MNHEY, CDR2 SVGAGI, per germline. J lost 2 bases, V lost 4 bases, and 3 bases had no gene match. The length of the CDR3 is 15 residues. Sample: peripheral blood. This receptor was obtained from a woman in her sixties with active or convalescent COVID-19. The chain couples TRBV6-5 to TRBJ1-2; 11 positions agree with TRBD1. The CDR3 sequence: CASSSRDRGNYGYTF. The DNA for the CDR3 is TGTGCCAGCAGTTCCCGGGACAGGGGGAACTATGGCTACACCTTC.